This TCR beta chain stems from a study of blood T cell repertoires in COVID-19. The CDR3 extends over 16 amino acids. The junction had 12 bases not matched to a gene; V was cut back by 4 bases and J by 7 bases. Germline CDR1 reads SGDLS; CDR2 reads YYNGEE. Assay: immunoSEQ multiplex PCR; the TCRdb copy retains only in-frame clones and omits some. The sample shows 88,000 or so clones, about 89% of them seen only once. Participants were aged about 18 to 100 years from about 25 US areas. This chain joins TRBV9 and TRBJ1-5; TRBD1 matches 9 bases. This TCR was recovered from a woman in her forties or fifties with acute COVID-19. The sequenced material came from PBMCs or T cells enriched from blood (not recorded which). CDR3 loop: CASSRGGQGLSQPQHF. DNA for the CDR3: TGTGCCAGCAGCCGAGGGGGACAGGGTTTATCGCAGCCCCAGCATTTT.